Listed here is a single TCR beta chain. This sample stems from a study of blood T cell repertoires in COVID-19. Background on the study: Samples came from the United States, Italy and Spain, spanning acute and convalescent COVID-19.

The germline V gene encodes CDR1 ENHRY and CDR2 SYGVKD. With V trimmed by 8 bases and J by 0 bases, 8 bases remained unmatched. CDR3 length: 16 residues. The authors' processing: The assay estimated nucleated cells by amplifying reference gene primers. Profiled with immunoSEQ multiplex PCR; TCRdb holds only in-frame clones, not every one. V, J and clone size were drawn from that table, and D and trimming were deduced from the DNA. The sample holds more than 60,000 clones, about 86% seen once. V and J are TRBV10-3 and TRBJ1-3; 9 nucleotides align to TRBD1. The sample was peripheral blood. The sequence was obtained from a man aged 80 or over with COVID-19, enrolled during active disease. The CDR3, as DNA: TGTGCCATCGGGACAGGGCTTGGTATCTCTGGAAACACCATATATTTT. Encoded protein: CAIGTGLGISGNTIYF.